The T cell receptor beta chain described here comes from a study of CXCR3-negative and CXCR3-positive naive CD8 T cells. Study-level findings and limits: The authors found comparable surface CD5 between naive subsets and inferred TCR strength from TRB CDR3 properties. Greater hydrophobicity was found in TRB CDR3s of CXCR3-positive naive cells than of CXCR3-negative naive cells.

Through 5' RACE with UMI labels, the TRB cDNA libraries were prepared. TCRdb re-called the 5' RACE reads and catalogs CDR3 proteins one per entry, DNA excluded. The sample totals under 90,000 distinct CDR3 sequences. Looked up from germline, CDR1 is SGHRS and CDR2 is YFSETQ. The length of the CDR3 is 13 residues. A word on this clonotype: The antigen remains undetermined.

The rearrangement uses TRBV5-1 and TRBJ2-7. Sequenced input: naive CXCR3+ CD8+ T cells from blood. Sample subset: CD45RO-CCR7+CD27+CD95- naive CD8+ T cells expressing CXCR3 (TNR3+). This receptor was taken from a human donor in good health. Some clones in this sample may be carry-over from other donors' samples. The chain's CDR3 is CASSFGRGYEQYF.